This T cell receptor beta chain was observed in a study of response to subunit inactivated influenza vaccine. In germline, CDR1 is MDHEN, CDR2 SYDVKM. The ends lost 7 bases at V and 9 bases at J; junction bases unmatched: 4. The CDR3 totals 12 residues. TCRdb processed the RT-PCR reads anew with MiXCR; each CDR3 protein has one entry. The sample records around 540,000 distinct CDR3 sequences, approximately 12% being singletons. The TCR comes from a man in his forties or fifties who received an inactivated influenza vaccine. Sequences were derived from PBMCs from blood, sampled on the day of vaccination. The chain carries TRBV28 and TRBJ2-1, with 9 bases that match TRBD1. CDR3 residues: CASKTGGGEQFF. CDR3 sequence (DNA): TGTGCCAGCAAGACAGGGGGAGGTGAGCAGTTCTTC.